The following is a T cell receptor (beta chain) sequence with its context. V dropped 4 bases and J dropped 5 bases, with 9 bases sitting between them. CDR3 length equals 13 residues. Germline values: CDR1 LGHDT, CDR2 YNNKEL (reference sequence). This sample stems from a study of T cells in Graves' hyperthyroidism and ophthalmopathy. There were TCR beta CDR3 regions amplified from RNA transcripts. The HTBI primer set was used in a first-round RT-PCR of the TCR CDR3. TCRdb reanalysed the multiplex PCR reads using MiXCR and keeps one entry per CDR3 protein. The sample shows about 270,000 distinct CDR3 sequences, around 22% of them seen only once.

V usage is TRBV3-1 and J usage is TRBJ2-1; the D is unclear. Specimen: blood. The source of this sequence is a man younger than 45 with Graves' ophthalmopathy. For the CDR3, the DNA is TGTGCCAGCAGCCGTTGGGCCAACAATGAGCAGTTCTTC. This gives the protein CASSRWANNEQFF.